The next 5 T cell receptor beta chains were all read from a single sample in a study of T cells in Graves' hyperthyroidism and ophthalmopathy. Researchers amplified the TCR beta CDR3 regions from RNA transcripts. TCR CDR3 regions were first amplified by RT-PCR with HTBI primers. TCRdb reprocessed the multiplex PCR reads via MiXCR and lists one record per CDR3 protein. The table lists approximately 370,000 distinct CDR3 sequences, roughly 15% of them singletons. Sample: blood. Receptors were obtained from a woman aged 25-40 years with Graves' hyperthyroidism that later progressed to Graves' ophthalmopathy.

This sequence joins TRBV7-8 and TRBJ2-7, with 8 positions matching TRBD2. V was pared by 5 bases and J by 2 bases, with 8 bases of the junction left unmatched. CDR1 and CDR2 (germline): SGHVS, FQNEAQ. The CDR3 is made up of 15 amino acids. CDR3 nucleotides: TGTGCCAGCAGCGACTCGACTAGCGTAACCTACGAGCAGTACTTC. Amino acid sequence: CASSDSTSVTYEQYF.

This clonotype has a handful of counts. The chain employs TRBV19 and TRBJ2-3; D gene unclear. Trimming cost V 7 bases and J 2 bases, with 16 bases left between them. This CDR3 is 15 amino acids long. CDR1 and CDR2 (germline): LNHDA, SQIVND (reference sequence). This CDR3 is CASTPDLVATDTQYF. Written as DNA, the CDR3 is TGTGCCAGTACCCCCGACCTAGTGGCCACAGATACGCAGTATTTT.

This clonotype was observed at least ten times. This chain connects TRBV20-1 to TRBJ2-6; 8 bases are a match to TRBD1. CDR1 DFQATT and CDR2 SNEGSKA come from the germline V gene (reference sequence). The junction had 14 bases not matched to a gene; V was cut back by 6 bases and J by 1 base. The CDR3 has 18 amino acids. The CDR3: CSATLTGGKWSGANVLTF. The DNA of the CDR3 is TGCAGTGCAACCCTAACAGGGGGAAAATGGTCTGGGGCCAACGTCCTGACTTTC.

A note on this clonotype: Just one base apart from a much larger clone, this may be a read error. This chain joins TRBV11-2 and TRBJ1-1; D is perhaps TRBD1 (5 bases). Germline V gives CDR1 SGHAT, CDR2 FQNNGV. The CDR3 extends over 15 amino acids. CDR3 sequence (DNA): TGTGCCAGCAGCTTAGACGGAGGAGTGGACACTGGAGCTTTCTTT. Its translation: CASSLDGGVDTGAFF.

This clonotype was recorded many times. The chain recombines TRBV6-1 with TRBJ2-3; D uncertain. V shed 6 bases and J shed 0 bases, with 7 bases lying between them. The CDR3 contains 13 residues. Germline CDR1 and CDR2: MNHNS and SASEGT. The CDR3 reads CASSTTSTDTQYF. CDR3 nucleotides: TGTGCCAGCAGCACGACTAGCACAGATACGCAGTATTTT.